The subject of this entry is one T cell receptor (beta chain). The sample is drawn from a study of blood T cell repertoires in COVID-19. Sequenced by immunoSEQ multiplex PCR; TCRdb stores in-frame clones only, minus some. The repertoire holds 170,000 or so clones, around 87% seen once, with 2.7% in the top ten. The CDR3 is 11 amino acids. Germline values: CDR1 DFQATT, CDR2 SNEGSKA (reference sequence). The J gene is TRBJ1-2, the V gene TRBV20-1; unclear D gene. The clonotype comes from a man between 40 and 49 years old with active or convalescent COVID-19. The source material was peripheral blood. The CDR3 here is CSAEADYGYTF. CDR3 nucleotides: TGCAGCGCCGAGGCCGACTATGGCTACACCTTC.